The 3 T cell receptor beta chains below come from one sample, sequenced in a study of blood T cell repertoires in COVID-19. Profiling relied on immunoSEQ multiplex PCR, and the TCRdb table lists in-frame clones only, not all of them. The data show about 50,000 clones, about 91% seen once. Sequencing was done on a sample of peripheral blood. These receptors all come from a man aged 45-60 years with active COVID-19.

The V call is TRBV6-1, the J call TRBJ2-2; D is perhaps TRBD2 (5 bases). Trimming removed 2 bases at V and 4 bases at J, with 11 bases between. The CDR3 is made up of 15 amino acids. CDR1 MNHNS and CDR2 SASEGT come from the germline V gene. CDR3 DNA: TGTGCCAGCAGTGAAAAGAGGGCGGGCACCGGGGAGCTGTTTTTT. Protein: CASSEKRAGTGELFF.

Written as DNA, the CDR3 is TGTGCCAGCAGTTACTTCGCCGGGGAGCTGTTTTTT. It yields the protein CASSYFAGELFF. This chain joins TRBV6-2 or TRBV6-3 and TRBJ2-2; D remains unclear. Germline V gene lookup returns CDR1 MNHEY and CDR2 SVGEGT. Trimming left V 1 base short and J 6 bases short, with 3 bases between. The length of the CDR3 is 12 residues.

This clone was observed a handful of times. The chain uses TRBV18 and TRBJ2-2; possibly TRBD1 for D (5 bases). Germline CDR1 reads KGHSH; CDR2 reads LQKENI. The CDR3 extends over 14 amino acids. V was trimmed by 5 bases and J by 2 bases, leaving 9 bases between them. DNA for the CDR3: TGTGCCAGCTCAGCGGACATTAACACCGGGGAGCTGTTTTTT. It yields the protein CASSADINTGELFF.